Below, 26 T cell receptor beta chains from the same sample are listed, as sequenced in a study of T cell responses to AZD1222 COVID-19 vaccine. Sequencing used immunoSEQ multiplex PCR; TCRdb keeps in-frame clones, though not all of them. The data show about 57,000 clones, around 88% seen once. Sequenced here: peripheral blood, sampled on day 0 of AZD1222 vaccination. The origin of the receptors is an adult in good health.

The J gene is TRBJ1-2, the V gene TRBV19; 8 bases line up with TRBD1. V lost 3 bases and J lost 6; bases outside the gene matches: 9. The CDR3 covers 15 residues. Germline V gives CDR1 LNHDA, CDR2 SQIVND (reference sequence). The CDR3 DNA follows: TGTGCCAGTAGTATTGGTCAGGGGGCTTTTGATGGCTACACCTTC. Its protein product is CASSIGQGAFDGYTF.

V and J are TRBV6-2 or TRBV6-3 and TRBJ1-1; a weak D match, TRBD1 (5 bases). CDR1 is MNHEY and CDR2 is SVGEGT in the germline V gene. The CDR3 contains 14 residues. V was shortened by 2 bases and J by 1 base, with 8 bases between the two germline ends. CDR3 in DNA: TGTGCCAGCAGTTACACACAGGCGAACACTGAAGCTTTCTTT. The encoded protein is CASSYTQANTEAFF.

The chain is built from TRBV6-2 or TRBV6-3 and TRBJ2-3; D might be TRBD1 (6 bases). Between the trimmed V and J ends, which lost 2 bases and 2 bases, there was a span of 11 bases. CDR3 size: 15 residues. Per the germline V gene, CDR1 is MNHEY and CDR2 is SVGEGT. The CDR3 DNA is TGTGCCAGCAGTTACGACAGGCAGAACACAGATACGCAGTATTTT. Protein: CASSYDRQNTDTQYF.

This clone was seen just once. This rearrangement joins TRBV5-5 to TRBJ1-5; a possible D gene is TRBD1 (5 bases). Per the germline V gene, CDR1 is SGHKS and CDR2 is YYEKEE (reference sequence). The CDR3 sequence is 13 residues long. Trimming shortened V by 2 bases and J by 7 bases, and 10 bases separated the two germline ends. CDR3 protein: CASSLTDIQPQHF. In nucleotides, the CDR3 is TGTGCCAGCAGCTTAACGGACATCCAGCCCCAGCATTTT.

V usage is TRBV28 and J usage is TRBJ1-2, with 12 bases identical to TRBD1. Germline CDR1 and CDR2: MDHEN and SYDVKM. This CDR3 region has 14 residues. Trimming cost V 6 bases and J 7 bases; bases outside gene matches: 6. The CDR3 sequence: CASRGQGASRGYTF. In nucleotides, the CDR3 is TGTGCCAGCAGGGGACAGGGGGCGTCGCGTGGCTACACCTTC.

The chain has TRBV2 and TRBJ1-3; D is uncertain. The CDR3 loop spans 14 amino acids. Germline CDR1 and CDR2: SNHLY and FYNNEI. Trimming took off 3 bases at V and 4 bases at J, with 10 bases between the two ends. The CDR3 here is CASSEGNPGNTIYF. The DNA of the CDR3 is TGTGCCAGCAGTGAGGGGAATCCGGGAAACACCATATATTTT. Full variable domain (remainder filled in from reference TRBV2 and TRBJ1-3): EPEVTQTPSHQVTQMGQEVILRCVPISNHLYFYWYRQILGQKVEFLVSFYNNEISEKSEIFDDQFSVERPDGSNFTLKIRSTKLEDSAMYFCASSEGNPGNTIYFGEGSWLTVV.

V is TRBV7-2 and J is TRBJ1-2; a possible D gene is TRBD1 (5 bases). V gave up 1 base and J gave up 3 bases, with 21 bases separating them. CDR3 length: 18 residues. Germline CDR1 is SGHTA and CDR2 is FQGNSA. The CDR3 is CASSLVGGVTAMDYGYTF. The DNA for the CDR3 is TGTGCCAGCAGCTTAGTCGGGGGGGTGACAGCGATGGACTATGGCTACACCTTC.

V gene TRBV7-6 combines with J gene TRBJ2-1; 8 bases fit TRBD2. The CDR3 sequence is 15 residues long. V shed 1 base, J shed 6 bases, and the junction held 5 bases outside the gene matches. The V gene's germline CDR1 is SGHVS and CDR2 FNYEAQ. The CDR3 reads CASSLEASGLNEQFF. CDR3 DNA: TGTGCCAGCAGCTTAGAGGCTAGCGGGCTCAATGAGCAGTTCTTC.

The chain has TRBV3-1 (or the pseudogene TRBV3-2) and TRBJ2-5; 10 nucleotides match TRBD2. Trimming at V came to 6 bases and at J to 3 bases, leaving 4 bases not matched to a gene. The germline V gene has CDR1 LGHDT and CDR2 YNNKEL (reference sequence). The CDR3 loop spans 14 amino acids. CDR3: CASRLAGLEETQYF. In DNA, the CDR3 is TGTGCCAGCAGACTAGCGGGATTGGAAGAGACCCAGTACTTC.

DNA of the CDR3: TGTGCCAGTAGTGTGGTTGGTGGAGAAGCTTTCTTT. This translates into CASSVVGGEAFF. This chain links TRBV19 with TRBJ1-1; the D is unclear. Between the trimmed V and J ends, which lost 5 bases and 8 bases, there was a span of 12 bases. Germline values: CDR1 LNHDA, CDR2 SQIVND (reference sequence). The CDR3 runs 12 residues.

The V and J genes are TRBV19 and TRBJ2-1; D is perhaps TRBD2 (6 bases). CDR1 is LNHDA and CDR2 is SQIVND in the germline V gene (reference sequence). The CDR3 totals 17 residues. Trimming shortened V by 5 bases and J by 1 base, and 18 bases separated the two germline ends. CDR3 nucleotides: TGTGCCAGTAGTTGGGTTTTTGCGGGAACGTCCTACAATGAGCAGTTCTTC. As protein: CASSWVFAGTSYNEQFF.

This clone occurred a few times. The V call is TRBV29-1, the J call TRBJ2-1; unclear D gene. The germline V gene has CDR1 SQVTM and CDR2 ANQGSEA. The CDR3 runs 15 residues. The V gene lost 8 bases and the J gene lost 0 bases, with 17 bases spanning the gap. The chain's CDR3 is CSTQRLVGSYNEQFF. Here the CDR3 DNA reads TGCAGCACGCAACGTTTAGTGGGCTCCTACAATGAGCAGTTCTTC.

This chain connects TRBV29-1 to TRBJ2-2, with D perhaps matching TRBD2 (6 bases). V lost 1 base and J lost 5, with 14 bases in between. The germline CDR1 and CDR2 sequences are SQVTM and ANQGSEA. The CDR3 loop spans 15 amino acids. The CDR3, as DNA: TGCAGCGTTGAAGGGGGGGAGACGGCGACCGGGGAGCTGTTTTTT. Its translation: CSVEGGETATGELFF.

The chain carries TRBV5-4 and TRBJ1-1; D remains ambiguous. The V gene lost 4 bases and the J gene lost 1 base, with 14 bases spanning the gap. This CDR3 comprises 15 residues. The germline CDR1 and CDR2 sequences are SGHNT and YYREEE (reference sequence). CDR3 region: CASSRSTDTNTEAFF. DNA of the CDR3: TGTGCCAGCAGCCGCTCGACTGATACGAACACTGAAGCTTTCTTT.

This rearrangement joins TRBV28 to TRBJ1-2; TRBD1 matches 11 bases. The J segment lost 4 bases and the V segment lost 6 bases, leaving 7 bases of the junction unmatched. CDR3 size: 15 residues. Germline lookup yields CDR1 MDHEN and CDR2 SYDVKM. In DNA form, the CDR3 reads TGTGCCAGCAGCTCCGGACAGGGGGCGTCCTATGGCTACACCTTC. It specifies CASSSGQGASYGYTF.

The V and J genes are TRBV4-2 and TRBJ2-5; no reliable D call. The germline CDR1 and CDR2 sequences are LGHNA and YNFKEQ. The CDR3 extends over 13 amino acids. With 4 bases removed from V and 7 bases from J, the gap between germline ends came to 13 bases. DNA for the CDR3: TGTGCCAGCAGCCGTAGTCCGCCGGGGACCCAGTACTTC. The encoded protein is CASSRSPPGTQYF.

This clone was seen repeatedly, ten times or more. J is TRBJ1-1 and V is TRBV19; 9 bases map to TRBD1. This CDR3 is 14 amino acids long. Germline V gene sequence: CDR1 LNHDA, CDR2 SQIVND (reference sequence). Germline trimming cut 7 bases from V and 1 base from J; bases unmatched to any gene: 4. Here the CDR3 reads CASNRQGGNTEAFF. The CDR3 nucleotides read TGTGCCAGTAACAGACAGGGGGGGAACACTGAAGCTTTCTTT. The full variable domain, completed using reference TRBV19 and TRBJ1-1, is DGGITQSPKYLFRKEGQNVTLSCEQNLNHDAMYWYRQDPGQGLRLIYYSQIVNDFQKGDIAEGYSVSREKKESFPLTVTSAQKNPTAFYLCASNRQGGNTEAFFGQGTRLTVV.

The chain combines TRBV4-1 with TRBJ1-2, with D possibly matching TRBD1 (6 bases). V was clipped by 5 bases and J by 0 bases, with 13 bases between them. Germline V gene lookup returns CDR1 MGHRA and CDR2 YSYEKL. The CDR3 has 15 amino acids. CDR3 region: CASSARDTANYGYTF. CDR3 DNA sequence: TGCGCCAGCAGCGCCCGGGACACCGCTAACTATGGCTACACCTTC.

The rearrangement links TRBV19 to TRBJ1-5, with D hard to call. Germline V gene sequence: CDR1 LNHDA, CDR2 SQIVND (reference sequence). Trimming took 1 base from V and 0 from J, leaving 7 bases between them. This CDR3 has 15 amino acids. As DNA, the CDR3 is TGTGCCAGTAGTATAGGTCTAAATAGCAATCAGCCCCAGCATTTT. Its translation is CASSIGLNSNQPQHF.

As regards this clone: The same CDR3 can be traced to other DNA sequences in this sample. The CDR3 region is CASSLGGLAGVEQFF. CDR3 nucleotide sequence: TGTGCCAGCAGCCTAGGTGGACTAGCGGGAGTTGAGCAGTTCTTC. The chain couples TRBV7-8 to TRBJ2-1; 13 nucleotides line up with TRBD2. Trimming took 5 bases from V and 9 from J; bases not matched to a gene: 7. CDR3 size: 15 residues. Germline loops: CDR1 SGHVS, CDR2 FQNEAQ.

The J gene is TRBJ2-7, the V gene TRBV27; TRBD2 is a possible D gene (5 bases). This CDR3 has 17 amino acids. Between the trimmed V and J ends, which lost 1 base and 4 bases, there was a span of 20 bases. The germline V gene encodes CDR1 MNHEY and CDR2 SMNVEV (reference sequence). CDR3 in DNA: TGTGCCAGCAGTTTATATGGCCATTTCGGACTGAAATACGAGCAGTACTTC. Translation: CASSLYGHFGLKYEQYF.

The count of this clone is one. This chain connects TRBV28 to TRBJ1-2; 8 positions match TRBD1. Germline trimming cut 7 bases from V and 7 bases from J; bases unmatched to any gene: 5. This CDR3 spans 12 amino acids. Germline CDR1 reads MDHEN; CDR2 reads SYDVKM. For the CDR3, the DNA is TGTGCCAGCAACCGACAGGGGACTGGCTACACCTTC. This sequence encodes CASNRQGTGYTF.

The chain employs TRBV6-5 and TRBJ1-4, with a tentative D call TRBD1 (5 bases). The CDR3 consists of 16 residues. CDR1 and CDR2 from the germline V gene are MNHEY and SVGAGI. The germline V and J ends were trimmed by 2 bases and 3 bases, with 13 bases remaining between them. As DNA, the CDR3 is TGTGCCAGCAGTTACGCAACAGAAGGGGCTAATGAAAAACTGTTTTTT. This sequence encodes CASSYATEGANEKLFF.

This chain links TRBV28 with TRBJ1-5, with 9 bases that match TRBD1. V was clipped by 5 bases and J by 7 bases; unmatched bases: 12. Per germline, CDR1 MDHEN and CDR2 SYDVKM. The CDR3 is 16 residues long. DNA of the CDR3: TGTGCCAGCAGTCCAGGGACAGGGTGGTTAGGGCAGCCCCAGCATTTT. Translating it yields CASSPGTGWLGQPQHF.

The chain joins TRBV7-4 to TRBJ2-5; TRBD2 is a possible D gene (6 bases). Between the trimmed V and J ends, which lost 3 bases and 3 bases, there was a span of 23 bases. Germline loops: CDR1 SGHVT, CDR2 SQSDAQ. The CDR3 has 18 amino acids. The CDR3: CASSLPRGRRYLKETQYF. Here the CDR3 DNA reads TGTGCCAGCAGCTTGCCTCGAGGGAGGCGGTACTTGAAAGAGACCCAGTACTTC.

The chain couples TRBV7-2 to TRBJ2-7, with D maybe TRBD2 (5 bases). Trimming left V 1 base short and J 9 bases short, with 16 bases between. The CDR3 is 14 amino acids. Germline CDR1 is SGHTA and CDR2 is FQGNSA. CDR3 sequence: CASSLGGGLRGQYF. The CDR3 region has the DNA TGTGCCAGCAGCTTAGGAGGAGGTTTACGAGGGCAGTACTTC.